This note documents a single T cell receptor beta chain sequence. This entry comes from a study of shared clonotypes between healthy human individuals. Using immunoSEQ multiplex PCR, the repertoire was profiled, and TCRdb retains in-frame clones only, with some absent. The data show around 600,000 clones, about 95% seen once. Germline-derived CDR1 and CDR2 are PRHDT and FYEKMQ (reference sequence). The CDR3 consists of 14 residues. The ends were cut back, 3 bases at V and 4 bases at J, with 12 bases in the middle. CD8 cells classed as naive were CD45RO-negative and positively selected for CCR7, excluding terminally differentiated effector memory CD45RA+ cells.

Sequencing was done on a sample of naive CD8+ T cells sorted from blood. V gene TRBV13 combines with J gene TRBJ1-2; no clear D. The TCR comes from a woman under 40 in good health. CDR3 amino acids: CASSFRGNAYGYTF. CDR3 sequence (DNA): TGTGCCAGCAGCTTCAGAGGGAACGCCTATGGCTACACCTTC.